What follows are 6 T cell receptor beta chains derived from one specimen sequenced in a study of PD-1 blockade in mismatch repair-deficient tumors. Produced via immunoSEQ multiplex PCR; TCRdb's table is partial and in-frame only. This table has roughly 120,000 clones, around nine tenths appearing once. The sequenced sample was peripheral blood, obtained approximately 70 weeks after starting pembrolizumab. The receptors here all came from an adult with mismatch repair-deficient cancer.

Concerning this clone: At one end the junction does not follow the germline gene, possibly because of a read error. The chain combines TRBV6-5 with TRBJ2-7; 8 positions agree with TRBD1. Germline values: CDR1 MNHEY, CDR2 SVGAGI. There are 15 residues in the CDR3. The CDR3 reads CASSDSRGLTYEQYF. The CDR3 nucleotides read TGTGCCAGCAGTGACTCCAGGGGGCTGACCTACGAGCAGTACTTC.

The chain uses TRBV7-8 and TRBJ2-3; no clear D gene. With 5 bases removed from V and 6 bases from J, the gap between germline ends came to 15 bases. Looked up from germline, CDR1 is SGHVS and CDR2 is FQNEAQ. The CDR3 is 14 amino acids. CDR3 nucleotides: TGTGCCAGCAGCCCCTCTGCCTCAGTGGATACGCAGTATTTT. Translation: CASSPSASVDTQYF.

CDR3 residues: CASSIVGTRLYEQFF. Written as DNA, the CDR3 is TGTGCCAGTAGTATAGTCGGGACTAGGCTGTATGAGCAGTTCTTC. The chain has TRBV19 and TRBJ2-1, with 8 bases that match TRBD2. Germline V gives CDR1 LNHDA, CDR2 SQIVND (reference sequence). CDR3 length: 15 residues. Trimming cost V 1 base and J 8 bases; bases outside gene matches: 7.

This chain joins TRBV28 and TRBJ2-1, with D perhaps matching TRBD1 or TRBD2 (5 bases each). The V gene's germline CDR1 is MDHEN and CDR2 SYDVKM. V lost 6 bases and J lost 10, with 16 bases in between. This CDR3 comprises 13 residues. Here the CDR3 DNA reads TGTGCCAGCAGCCTCGGGGCTAAGCGGGAGCAGTTCTTC. It is translated as CASSLGAKREQFF. Combining the CDR3 with reference TRBV28 and TRBJ2-1 gives the whole variable domain DVKVTQSSRYLVKRTGEKVFLECVQDMDHENMFWYRQDPGLGLRLIYFSYDVKMKEKGDIPEGYSVSREKKERFSLILESASTNQTSMYLCASSLGAKREQFFGPGTRLTVL.

The chain combines TRBV7-9 with TRBJ2-3; 8 bases agree with TRBD2. The CDR3 has 12 amino acids. CDR1 SEHNR and CDR2 FQNEAQ come from the germline V gene (reference sequence). V shed 1 base and J 15 bases; nucleotides not matched to a gene: 6. The DNA of the CDR3 is TGTGCCAGCAGCTTAGGTAGCGGGATGAATTATTTT. Protein product: CASSLGSGMNYF.

The V call is TRBV15, the J call TRBJ2-3; TRBD1 aligns across 7 bases. CDR1 is LNHNV, CDR2 YYDKDF, per germline (reference sequence). The length of the CDR3 is 15 residues. J lost 3 bases, V lost 3 bases, and 6 bases had no gene match. CDR3 bases: TGTGCCACCAGCAGGGTAGGGGGCCTGACAGATACGCAGTATTTT. The encoded protein is CATSRVGGLTDTQYF.